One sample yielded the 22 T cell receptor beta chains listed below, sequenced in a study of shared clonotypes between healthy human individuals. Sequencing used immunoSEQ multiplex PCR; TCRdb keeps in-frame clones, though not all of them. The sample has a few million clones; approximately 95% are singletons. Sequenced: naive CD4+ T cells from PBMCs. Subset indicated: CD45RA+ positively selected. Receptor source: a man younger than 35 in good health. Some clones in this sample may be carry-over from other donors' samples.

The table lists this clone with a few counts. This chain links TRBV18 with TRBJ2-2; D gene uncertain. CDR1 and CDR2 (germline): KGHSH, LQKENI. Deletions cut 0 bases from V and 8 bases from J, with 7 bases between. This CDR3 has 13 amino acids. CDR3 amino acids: CASSPPTLGELFF. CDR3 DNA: TGTGCCAGCTCACCACCGACCTTGGGGGAGCTGTTTTTT.

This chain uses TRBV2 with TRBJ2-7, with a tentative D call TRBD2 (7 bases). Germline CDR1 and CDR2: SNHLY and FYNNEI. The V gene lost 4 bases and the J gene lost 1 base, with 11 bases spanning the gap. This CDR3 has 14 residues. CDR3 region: CASSARGASYEQYF. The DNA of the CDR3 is TGTGCCAGCAGTGCTCGGGGGGCATCCTACGAGCAGTACTTC.

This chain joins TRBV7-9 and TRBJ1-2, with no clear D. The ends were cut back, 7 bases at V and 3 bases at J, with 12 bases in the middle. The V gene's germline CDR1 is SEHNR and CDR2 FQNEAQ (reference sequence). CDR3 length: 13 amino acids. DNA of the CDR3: TGTGCCAGCACCCCCCCCGGCCACTATGGCTACACCTTC. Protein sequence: CASTPPGHYGYTF.

This CDR3 is CASSETTGGAYGYTF. DNA of the CDR3: TGTGCCAGCAGTGAAACCACAGGGGGGGCCTATGGCTACACCTTC. The chain combines TRBV2 with TRBJ1-2, with 8 positions matching TRBD1. From germline, CDR1 is SNHLY and CDR2 FYNNEI. After removal of 2 bases from V and 4 bases from J, the junction contained 6 bases not matched to a gene. The CDR3 totals 15 residues.

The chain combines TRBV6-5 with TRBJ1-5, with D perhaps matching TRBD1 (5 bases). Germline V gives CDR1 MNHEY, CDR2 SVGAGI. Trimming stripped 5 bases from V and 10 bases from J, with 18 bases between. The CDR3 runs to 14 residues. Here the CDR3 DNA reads TGTGCCAGCAGTGCCGGGACTGGGGGGGGACCCCAGCATTTT. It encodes CASSAGTGGGPQHF.

CDR3 residues: CASTSRGVNEKLFF. For the CDR3, the DNA is TGTGCCAGCACCTCCCGAGGGGTTAATGAAAAACTGTTTTTT. The chain employs TRBV2 and TRBJ1-4; D may be TRBD1 (5 bases). Trimming removed 7 bases from V and 4 bases from J, with 13 bases in between. The V gene's germline CDR1 is SNHLY and CDR2 FYNNEI. The CDR3 has 14 amino acids.

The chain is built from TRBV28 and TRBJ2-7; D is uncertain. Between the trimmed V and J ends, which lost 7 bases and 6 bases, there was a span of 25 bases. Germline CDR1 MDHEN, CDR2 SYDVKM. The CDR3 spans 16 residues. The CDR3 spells CASTTSGAPRHTEQYF. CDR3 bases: TGTGCCAGCACCACCTCAGGCGCCCCTCGCCACACCGAGCAGTACTTC.

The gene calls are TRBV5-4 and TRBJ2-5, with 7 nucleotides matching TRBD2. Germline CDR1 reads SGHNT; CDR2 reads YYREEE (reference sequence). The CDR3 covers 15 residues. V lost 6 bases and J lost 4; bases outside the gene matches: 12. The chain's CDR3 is CASTTAVAGLETQYF. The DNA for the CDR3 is TGTGCCAGCACCACAGCGGTAGCGGGTTTAGAGACCCAGTACTTC.

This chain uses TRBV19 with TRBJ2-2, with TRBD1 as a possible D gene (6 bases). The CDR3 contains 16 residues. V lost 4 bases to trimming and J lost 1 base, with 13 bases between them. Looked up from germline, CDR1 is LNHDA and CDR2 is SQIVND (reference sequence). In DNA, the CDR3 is TGTGCCAGTAGTACAGTCGGGACATTGAACACCGGGGAGCTGTTTTTT. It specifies CASSTVGTLNTGELFF. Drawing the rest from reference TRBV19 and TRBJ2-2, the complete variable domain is DGGITQSPKYLFRKEGQNVTLSCEQNLNHDAMYWYRQDPGQGLRLIYYSQIVNDFQKGDIAEGYSVSREKKESFPLTVTSAQKNPTAFYLCASSTVGTLNTGELFFGEGSRLTVL.

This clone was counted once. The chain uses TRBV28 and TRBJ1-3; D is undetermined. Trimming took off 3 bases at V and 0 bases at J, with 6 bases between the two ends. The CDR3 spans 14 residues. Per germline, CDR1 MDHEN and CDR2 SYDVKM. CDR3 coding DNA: TGTGCCAGCAGTTTTTGGAGCTCTGGAAACACCATATATTTT. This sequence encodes CASSFWSSGNTIYF.

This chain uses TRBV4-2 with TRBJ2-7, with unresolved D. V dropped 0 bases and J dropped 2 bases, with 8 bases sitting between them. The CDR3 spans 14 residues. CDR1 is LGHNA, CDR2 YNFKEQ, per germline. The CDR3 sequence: CASSQDLQTYEQYF. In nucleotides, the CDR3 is TGTGCCAGCAGCCAAGATCTCCAGACCTACGAGCAGTACTTC.

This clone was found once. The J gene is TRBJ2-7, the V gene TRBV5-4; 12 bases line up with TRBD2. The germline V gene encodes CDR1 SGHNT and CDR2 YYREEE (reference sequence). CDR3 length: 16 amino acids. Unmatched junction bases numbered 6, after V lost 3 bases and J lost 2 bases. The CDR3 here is CASSSGTSGRPYEQYF. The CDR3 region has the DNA TGTGCCAGCAGCTCCGGGACTAGCGGGCGACCCTACGAGCAGTACTTC.

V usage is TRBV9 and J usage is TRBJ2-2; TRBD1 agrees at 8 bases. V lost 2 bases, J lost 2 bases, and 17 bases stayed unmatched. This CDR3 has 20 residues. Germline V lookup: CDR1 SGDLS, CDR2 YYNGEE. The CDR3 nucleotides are TGTGCCAGCAGCGTTGTACCCTTACAATGGGACAGGCCCAACACCGGGGAGCTGTTTTTT. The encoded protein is CASSVVPLQWDRPNTGELFF.

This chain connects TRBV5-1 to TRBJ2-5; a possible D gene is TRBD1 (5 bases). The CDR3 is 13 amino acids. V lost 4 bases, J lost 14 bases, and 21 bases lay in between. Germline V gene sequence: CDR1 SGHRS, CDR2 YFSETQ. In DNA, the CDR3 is TGCGCCAGCAGCCTACAAGGGGCGGACACCGACTACTTC. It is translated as CASSLQGADTDYF.

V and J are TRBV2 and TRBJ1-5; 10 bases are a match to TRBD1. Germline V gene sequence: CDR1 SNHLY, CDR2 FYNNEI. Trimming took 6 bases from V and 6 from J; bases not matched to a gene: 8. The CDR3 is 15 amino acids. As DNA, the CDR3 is TGTGCCAGCAGGAAACGGACAGGGGGTTTTCAGCCCCAGCATTTT. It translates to CASRKRTGGFQPQHF.

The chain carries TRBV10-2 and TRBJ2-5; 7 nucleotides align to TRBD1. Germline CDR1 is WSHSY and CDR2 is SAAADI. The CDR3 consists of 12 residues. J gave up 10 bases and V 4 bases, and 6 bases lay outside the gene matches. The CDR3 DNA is TGCGCCAGCAGTGGGGACAGTCGGGACCAGTACTTC. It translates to CASSGDSRDQYF.

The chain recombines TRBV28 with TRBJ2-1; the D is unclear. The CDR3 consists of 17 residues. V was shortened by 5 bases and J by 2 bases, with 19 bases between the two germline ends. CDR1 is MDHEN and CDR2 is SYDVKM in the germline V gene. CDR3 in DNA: TGTGCCAGCAGTGCCCGACGATTGGGCGGAACCTACAATGAGCAGTTCTTC. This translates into CASSARRLGGTYNEQFF.

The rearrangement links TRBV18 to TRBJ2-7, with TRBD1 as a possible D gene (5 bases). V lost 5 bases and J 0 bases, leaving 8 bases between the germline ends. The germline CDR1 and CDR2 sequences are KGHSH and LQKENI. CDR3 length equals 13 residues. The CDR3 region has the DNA TGTGCCAGCTCAAAGGACAACTCCTACGAGCAGTACTTC. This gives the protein CASSKDNSYEQYF. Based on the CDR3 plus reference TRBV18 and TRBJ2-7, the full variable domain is NAGVMQNPRHLVRRRGQEARLRCSPMKGHSHVYWYRQLPEEGLKFMVYLQKENIIDESGMPKERFSAEFPKEGPSILRIQQVVRGDSAAYFCASSKDNSYEQYFGPGTRLTVT.

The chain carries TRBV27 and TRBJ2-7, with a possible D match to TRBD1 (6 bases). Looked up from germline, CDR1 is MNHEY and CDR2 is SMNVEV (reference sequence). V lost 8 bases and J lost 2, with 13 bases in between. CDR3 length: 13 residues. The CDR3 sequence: CASGYRDTYEQYF. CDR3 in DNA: TGTGCCAGCGGTTACAGGGATACCTACGAGCAGTACTTC.

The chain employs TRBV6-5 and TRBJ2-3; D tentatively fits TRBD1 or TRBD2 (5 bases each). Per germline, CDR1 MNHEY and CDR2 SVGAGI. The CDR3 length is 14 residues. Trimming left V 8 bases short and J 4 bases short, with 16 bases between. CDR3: CASRGEMGADTQYF. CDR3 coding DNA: TGTGCCAGCCGTGGGGAAATGGGGGCAGATACGCAGTATTTT.

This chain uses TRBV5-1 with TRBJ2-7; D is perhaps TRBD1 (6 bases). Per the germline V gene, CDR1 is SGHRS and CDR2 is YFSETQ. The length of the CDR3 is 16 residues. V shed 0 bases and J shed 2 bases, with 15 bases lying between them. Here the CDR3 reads CASSLVGGGQTYEQYF. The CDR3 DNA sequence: TGCGCCAGCAGCTTGGTAGGCGGCGGACAGACCTACGAGCAGTACTTC.

CDR3 residues: CASRDLAGTYNEQFF. CDR3 bases: TGTGCCAGCAGAGATCTAGCGGGTACCTACAATGAGCAGTTCTTC. The rearrangement joins TRBV2 to TRBJ2-1, with 8 bases fitting TRBD2. Trimming removed 6 bases from V and 2 bases from J; junction bases left unmatched: 6. Per germline, CDR1 SNHLY and CDR2 FYNNEI. The CDR3 totals 15 residues. The full variable domain, its missing parts supplied by reference TRBV2 and TRBJ2-1, is EPEVTQTPSHQVTQMGQEVILRCVPISNHLYFYWYRQILGQKVEFLVSFYNNEISEKSEIFDDQFSVERPDGSNFTLKIRSTKLEDSAMYFCASRDLAGTYNEQFFGPGTRLTVL.